This T cell receptor beta chain was profiled in a study of shared clonotypes between healthy human individuals. The study, taken as a whole, reports: Relative to memory subsets, naive subsets generally showed larger estimated richness.

In regard to this clone: No antigen is known for it.

The germline V gene encodes CDR1 SGDLS and CDR2 YYNGEE. The CDR3 sequence is 16 residues long. The J segment lost 4 bases and the V segment lost 3 bases, leaving 12 bases of the junction unmatched. In the CD4+ fraction, cells were divided into CD45RA+ naive and CD45RA-negative memory subsets. In the source study's methods: Without quality scores, immunoSEQ junctional reads could not be filtered like full-length reads. Clones were read by immunoSEQ multiplex PCR, and TCRdb kept only the in-frame ones, dropping some. For V, J and clone size, that table is used; D and trimming come from the DNA. The sample has some 660,000 clones; around 73% are singletons.

This TCR was sampled from a woman aged 30 to 39 in good health. V gene TRBV9 combines with J gene TRBJ1-1, with 7 bases that match TRBD1. Input material: memory CD4+ T cells sorted from blood. Subset given: CD45RA-negative fraction. The CDR3 is CASSAGDSDSRTEAFF. CDR3 in DNA: TGTGCCAGCAGCGCCGGGGACAGCGACTCGCGCACTGAAGCTTTCTTT.